The 2 T cell receptor beta chains in this list originate from one sample, sequenced in a study of blood T cell repertoires in COVID-19. The protocol was immunoSEQ multiplex PCR, while the TCRdb copy is restricted to in-frame clones and leaves out a portion. This repertoire shows approximately 170,000 clones, 83% found once; its top ten account for around 2.1%. Sequenced sample: peripheral blood. The origin of the receptors is a woman older than 75 with acute or convalescent COVID-19.

The rearrangement links TRBV7-9 to TRBJ1-6; D remains ambiguous. CDR1 SEHNR and CDR2 FQNEAQ come from the germline V gene (reference sequence). Trimming took 3 bases from V and 7 from J, leaving 10 bases between them. CDR3 length: 14 amino acids. The DNA of the CDR3 is TGTGCCAGCAGCTTTGATAATCAGAATTCACCCCTCCACTTT. It yields the protein CASSFDNQNSPLHF.

The chain has TRBV6-5 and TRBJ1-4; 7 bases align to TRBD1. V shed 8 bases, J shed 8 bases, and the junction held 11 bases outside the gene matches. This CDR3 spans 14 amino acids. Germline lookup yields CDR1 MNHEY and CDR2 SVGAGI. CDR3 residues: CASRPDRVGEKLFF. The CDR3 nucleotides read TGTGCCAGCCGACCCGACAGGGTCGGAGAAAAACTGTTTTTT.